Each of the 30 T cell receptor beta chains below was sequenced from the same sample in a study of tumor-infiltrating lymphocytes in primary liver carcinoma. A constant-region primer served to make TCR beta cDNA from about 500 ng total RNA. The TCR beta library was amplified through three nested multiplex PCR rounds in a modified ARM-PCR procedure. In the first two PCR rounds, TRBV1-TRBV30 forward primers were paired with a C-beta reverse primer, and each round lasted around 10 cycles. TCRdb re-derived calls from the multiplex PCR reads in MiXCR, one entry per CDR3 protein. Here the sample spans 90,000 to 150,000 distinct CDR3 sequences, nearly 70% being singletons. The study co-extracted DNA and RNA from 20-30 mg of unsorted bulk tissue. Sequences were obtained from tumor-adjacent normal liver tissue. The source of these receptors is a woman aged 55-70 years with primary liver carcinoma and hepatitis B virus infection.

The chain recombines TRBV29-1 with TRBJ1-1; no reliable D call. This CDR3 is 13 amino acids long. Per germline, CDR1 SQVTM and CDR2 ANQGSEA. V was trimmed by 4 bases and J by 3 bases, leaving 12 bases between them. The CDR3 loop is CSVVYKDDTEAFF. The CDR3 DNA sequence: TGCAGCGTTGTCTACAAGGACGACACTGAAGCTTTCTTT.

This clonotype was recorded once. The CDR3 does not end in the conserved phenylalanine or tryptophan, so this is likely a read error. V usage is TRBV6-1 and J usage is TRBJ2-1; 11 nucleotides agree with TRBD2. The CDR3 is 13 residues long. Germline trimming cut 8 bases from V and 13 bases from J; bases unmatched to any gene: 10. Germline CDR1 is MNHNS and CDR2 is SASEGT. The CDR3 spells CASGGTSGSDQFI. DNA for the CDR3: TGTGCCAGCGGCGGGACTAGCGGTAGTGATCAGTTCATC.

This clonotype was picked up a small number of times. This sequence joins TRBV7-9 and TRBJ1-4; tentatively, D is TRBD1 (6 bases). CDR3 length equals 15 residues. Germline V lookup: CDR1 SEHNR, CDR2 FQNEAQ (reference sequence). V was pared by 5 bases and J by 8 bases, with 18 bases between. CDR3 sequence: CASSRGGANGEKLFF. Here the CDR3 DNA reads TGTGCCAGCAGCCGAGGGGGGGCCAACGGAGAAAAACTGTTTTTT.

In this sample, this clonotype turned up a few times. The rearrangement links TRBV28 to TRBJ1-1; perhaps TRBD1 as D (5 bases). From germline, CDR1 is MDHEN and CDR2 SYDVKM. This CDR3 spans 15 amino acids. The V end was cut by 7 bases, the J end by 0 bases, with 15 bases between. DNA of the CDR3: TGTGCCAGCACCCTCACGGGACGCATGAACACTGAAGCTTTCTTT. Translated, it gives CASTLTGRMNTEAFF.

V usage is TRBV29-1 and J usage is TRBJ2-3; D might be TRBD2 (7 bases). Germline CDR1 SQVTM, CDR2 ANQGSEA. The CDR3 is 15 residues long. This chain's CDR3 is CRVGGQRAGTDTQYF. The CDR3, as DNA: TGCAGGGTCGGGGGGCAGAGGGCAGGCACAGATACGCAGTATTTT.

Regarding this clonotype: The junction and the germline gene differ at one end; a read error may be behind it. The rearrangement uses TRBV11-2 and TRBJ2-1; 8 positions match TRBD2. This CDR3 is 15 amino acids long. Germline V lookup: CDR1 SGHAT, CDR2 FQNNGV. The CDR3 nucleotides read TGTACCAGCAGTCCTGGACTAGCCTTTGACAACGGGCAGTCCTTC. Translation gives CTSSPGLAFDNGQSF.

This clonotype is medium-sized by share. The chain couples TRBV11-3 to TRBJ2-1; the match to TRBD2 covers 9 bases. The V segment lost 5 bases and the J segment 4 bases; nucleotides outside the gene matches: 9. Germline CDR1 and CDR2: SGHNT and YENEEA. This CDR3 is 16 amino acids long. Here the CDR3 reads CASSATSGGQYNEQFF. As DNA, the CDR3 is TGTGCCAGCAGCGCGACTAGCGGAGGCCAATACAATGAGCAGTTCTTC.

This clonotype was seen once. The rearrangement links TRBV11-2 to TRBJ2-3; 8 bases agree with TRBD1. Germline CDR1 is SGHAT and CDR2 is FQNNGV. The CDR3 contains 16 residues. CDR3 in amino acids: CVSSTGQGSASDTQYF. CDR3 coding DNA: TGTGTCAGTAGCACAGGACAGGGTAGTGCTTCAGATACGCAGTATTTT.

As regards this clonotype: A read error may produce the germline difference seen at one junction end. V usage is TRBV30 and J usage is TRBJ2-3; possibly TRBD2 for D (5 bases). The germline V gene encodes CDR1 GTSNPN and CDR2 SVGIG (reference sequence). CDR3 length: 15 residues. DNA of the CDR3: TGTGCCTGGAGCTTCGAGGGATTCTCCACCGATACGAAGTATTTT. It yields the protein CAWSFEGFSTDTKYF.

Note on this clonotype: Since the CDR3 does not end with the conserved phenylalanine or tryptophan, this likely comes from a read error. This sequence joins TRBV11-3 and TRBJ2-1; 7 bases agree with TRBD2. CDR1 is SGHNT, CDR2 YENEEA, per germline. The length of the CDR3 is 15 residues. CDR3 in amino acids: CASSQASGVYSEQFS. As DNA, the CDR3 is TGTGCCAGCAGCCAGGCTAGCGGAGTTTACAGTGAGCAGTTCTCC.

With respect to this clonotype: Relative to the germline gene, one junction end is altered; a read error may explain this. The gene calls are TRBV6-5 and TRBJ2-1; D gene unclear. Germline-derived CDR1 and CDR2 are MNHEY and SVGAGI. The CDR3 spans 15 residues. The CDR3 region has the DNA TGTGCCGGCAGTCCAAAATGGATAGGCTACAATGAGCAGTTCTTC. Amino acids: CAGSPKWIGYNEQFF.

In the case of this clonotype: A much larger clonotype is one base distant, so this may be a read error. This sequence joins TRBV29-1 and TRBJ1-2; 7 bases map to TRBD1. In germline, CDR1 is SQVTM, CDR2 ANQGSEA. The CDR3 runs 14 residues. CDR3 sequence (DNA): TGCATCGTCGCCCCATGGGACAGCGAGTATGGCTACACCTTC. This encodes CIVAPWDSEYGYTF.

This clonotype has a count of ten or more. This rearrangement joins TRBV12-3 or TRBV12-4 to TRBJ2-3, with 10 bases identical to TRBD2. The CDR3 loop spans 15 amino acids. The V and J ends lost 7 bases and 5 bases, in that order; junction bases with no gene match: 9. The CDR3 nucleotides are TGTGCCAGCACCTTACTAGCGGGAATCGGAGATACGCAGTATTTT. It codes for CASTLLAGIGDTQYF.

This clonotype showed up just a few times. The V call is TRBV20-1, the J call TRBJ2-3, with TRBD2 matching 8 bases. The CDR3 runs 13 residues. CDR1 is DFQATT, CDR2 SNEGSKA, per germline (reference sequence). The V and J ends lost 3 bases and 4 bases, in that order; junction bases with no gene match: 3. Here the CDR3 reads CSARGLVPDTQYF. The CDR3 DNA follows: TGCAGTGCTAGGGGACTAGTCCCAGATACGCAGTATTTT.

Regarding this clonotype: The conserved phenylalanine or tryptophan normally closing the CDR3 is absent here, so this likely arose from a read error. The V and J genes are TRBV11-2 and TRBJ1-1; possible D gene TRBD1, 6 bases. This CDR3 comprises 15 residues. The germline V gene encodes CDR1 SGHAT and CDR2 FQNNGV. The CDR3 sequence: CASSLGPGAGTEAFS. The CDR3 DNA reads TGTGCCAGTAGCTTAGGTCCGGGGGCAGGAACTGAAGCTTTCTCT.

The rearrangement links TRBV12-3 or TRBV12-4 to TRBJ1-2; D may be TRBD1 (5 bases). The CDR3 runs to 14 residues. The chain's CDR3 is CAGSLREGSYGYTF. For the CDR3, the DNA is TGTGCAGGCAGTTTACGGGAGGGGTCTTATGGCTACACCTTC.

As concerns this clonotype: At one of its ends the junction is not consistent with the germline gene, which may arise from a read error. The chain uses TRBV11-2 and TRBJ2-3; perhaps TRBD2 as D (6 bases). Germline CDR1 and CDR2: SGHAT and FQNNGV. This CDR3 has 17 residues. CDR3 DNA sequence: TGTGCCAGCGGCTTAGGAGGACTAACGTACAGGTCTGATACGCAGTATTTT. It yields the protein CASGLGGLTYRSDTQYF.

This clonotype has ten or more counts. V usage is TRBV12-3 or TRBV12-4 and J usage is TRBJ2-1; 7 bases match TRBD2. V lost 5 bases to trimming and J lost 3 bases; unmatched junction nucleotides: 19. The CDR3 runs to 19 residues. The CDR3 here is CASSTTVGGGRNVYNEQFF. The DNA for the CDR3 is TGTGCCAGCAGTACAACGGTCGGGGGAGGGAGGAATGTCTACAATGAGCAGTTCTTC.

This clonotype is judged medium-sized. The chain combines TRBV11-3 with TRBJ2-1, with 7 nucleotides matching TRBD1. Trimming cost V 5 bases and J 5 bases; bases outside gene matches: 3. CDR1 is SGHNT and CDR2 is YENEEA in the germline V gene. The CDR3 is made up of 13 amino acids. The CDR3 DNA reads as TGTGCCAGCAGCCGGGACAGAAACAATGAGCAGTTCTTC. Protein: CASSRDRNNEQFF.

About this clonotype itself: A much larger clone differs by one base, so this may be a read error. V usage is TRBV6-1 and J usage is TRBJ2-7, with 7 bases identical to TRBD1. CDR3 length equals 14 residues. Germline V gives CDR1 MNHNS, CDR2 SASEGT. The CDR3 loop is CVSSEMGQTYEQYF. In DNA, the CDR3 is TGTGTCAGCAGTGAGATGGGACAGACCTACGAGCAGTACTTC.

Regarding this clonotype: The CDR3 ends on some other residue instead of the conserved phenylalanine or tryptophan, so this is likely a read error. The chain combines TRBV28 with TRBJ2-3, with no clear D. Per the germline V gene, CDR1 is MDHEN and CDR2 is SYDVKM. CDR3 size: 15 residues. The V end was cut by 7 bases, the J end by 4 bases, with 18 bases between. CDR3 residues: CASTSLVPGADTQYS. Here the CDR3 DNA reads TGTGCCAGCACCTCACTCGTACCTGGGGCAGATACGCAGTATTCT.

This clonotype was detected only once. At one boundary the junction diverges from the germline segment, which might be a read error. This chain links TRBV4-2 with TRBJ1-5; TRBD1 might be the D (5 bases). Germline loops: CDR1 LGHNA, CDR2 YNFKEQ. CDR3 length: 14 amino acids. Here the CDR3 reads CASSPRDLNQPQHF. The CDR3 DNA sequence: TGTGCTAGCAGCCCCCGGGACCTCAATCAGCCCCAGCATTTT.

Remarks on this clonotype: Just one base apart from a much larger clone, this may be a read error. The chain combines TRBV13 with TRBJ1-2; no clear D. CDR3 length: 14 residues. Germline-derived CDR1 and CDR2 are PRHDT and FYEKMQ (reference sequence). The CDR3 here is CASSVWPLTRVFFF. CDR3 coding DNA: TGTGCCAGCAGCGTATGGCCCCTTACAAGGGTCTTCTTCTTC.

Points on this clonotype: This may arise from a read error, as a much more abundant clone is one base away. The gene calls are TRBV7-9 and TRBJ2-3, with 7 bases aligning to TRBD2. The CDR3 extends over 15 amino acids. CDR1 and CDR2 (germline): SEHNR, FQNEAQ (reference sequence). Here the CDR3 reads CVSSLRLADSDTQYF. In DNA form, the CDR3 reads TGTGTCAGCAGCTTAAGGCTAGCGGACTCAGATACGCAGTATTTT.

A note on this clonotype: At one boundary the junction diverges from the germline segment, which might be a read error. The V gene is TRBV7-9, the J gene TRBJ2-1, with 7 bases fitting TRBD1. CDR1 and CDR2 (germline): SEHNR, FQNEAQ (reference sequence). CDR3 length: 18 amino acids. CDR3 nucleotides: TGTGCCAACAGCTTGTTCGGGACAGAAGTCTTCTCCTATAATGAGCAGTTCTTC. This codes for CANSLFGTEVFSYNEQFF.

Comment on this clonotype: No conserved phenylalanine or tryptophan ends this CDR3, so it is likely a read error. The V gene is TRBV20-1, the J gene TRBJ2-7; D perhaps matches TRBD1 (5 bases). Trimming pared 3 bases from V and 4 bases from J, leaving 10 bases between. CDR1 is DFQATT and CDR2 is SNEGSKA in the germline V gene (reference sequence). This CDR3 has 12 amino acids. The CDR3 here is CSARIREYEQYC. The CDR3 region has the DNA TGCAGTGCTAGGATCAGGGAATACGAGCAGTACTGC.

Comments on this clonotype: One base away lies a much larger clone, so this may be a sequencing read error. The rearrangement links TRBV5-1 to TRBJ2-5; possible D gene TRBD2, 5 bases. The CDR3 sequence is 15 residues long. Germline V gene sequence: CDR1 SGHRS, CDR2 YFSETQ. Trimming left V 4 bases short and J 5 bases short, with 18 bases between. CDR3 bases: TGCGCCAGCAGCGACCCTGAGGGAGTCAGGGAGACCCAGTACTTC. Translating it yields CASSDPEGVRETQYF.

A remark on this clonotype: A much larger clone lies a single base off, so this may be a read error. The chain carries TRBV6-5 and TRBJ2-2, with 7 nucleotides matching TRBD1. The CDR3 extends over 16 amino acids. Germline V gives CDR1 MNHEY, CDR2 SVGAGI. The CDR3 spells CAGSFARTGNTGELFF. The DNA for the CDR3 is TGTGCCGGCAGTTTCGCCCGGACAGGGAACACCGGGGAGCTGTTTTTT.

On this clonotype: This could be a read error, since a much larger clone is one nucleotide away. The chain carries TRBV28 and TRBJ2-3; D is ambiguous. CDR1 is MDHEN, CDR2 SYDVKM, per germline. Trimming shortened V by 4 bases and J by 6 bases, and 11 bases separated the two germline ends. CDR3 size: 13 residues. Written as DNA, the CDR3 is TGTGCCAGCAGTTCGGGCTCAGCGGATACGCAGTATTTT. Translation gives CASSSGSADTQYF.

In the case of this clonotype: The junction shows a germline mismatch at one end, possibly a read error. The chain combines TRBV30 with TRBJ2-1; TRBD2 aligns across 10 bases. The CDR3 loop spans 15 amino acids. Germline-derived CDR1 and CDR2 are GTSNPN and SVGIG (reference sequence). This CDR3 is CAWSVTSGVYDEQFF. Here the CDR3 DNA reads TGTGCCTGGAGTGTAACTAGCGGGGTCTACGATGAGCAGTTCTTC.